Listed below are T cell receptor beta chains from one sample, sequenced in a study of blood T cell repertoires in COVID-19. The table came from immunoSEQ multiplex PCR; TCRdb's copy has only in-frame clones and leaves some out. Among 410,000 or so clones, around 91% were seen once, and the ten largest hold approximately 1.5%. Sequenced sample: peripheral blood. The source of these receptors is a woman between 35 and 50 years old with COVID-19, enrolled during active disease. Each CDR3 is given with its conserved first and last residue. Fields, in order: D gene, V gene, CDR3 protein. A D gene is named only where the DNA matches it firmly.

D: .
V: TRBV12-3/TRBV12-4
CDR3: CASSQETAEAFF

D: .
V: TRBV7-3
CDR3: CASSLGGGYDQETQYF

D: .
V: TRBV13
CDR3: CASSLNARGRNQPQHF

D: TRBD1
V: TRBV5-4
CDR3: CASSLGQGARETQYF

D: TRBD1
V: TRBV4-1
CDR3: CASSQVPGTGTSPLHF

D: .
V: TRBV5-4
CDR3: CASSWGRDSSSGNTIYF

D: .
V: TRBV5-4
CDR3: CASSFAGPGELFF

D: .
V: TRBV7-2
CDR3: CASSSTQGPPDSPLHF

D: .
V: TRBV6-4
CDR3: CASSDRDSNSTGELFF

D: .
V: TRBV29-1
CDR3: CSAGLIGDYGYTF

D: .
V: TRBV6-5
CDR3: CASSQGYTEAFF

D: TRBD1
V: TRBV11-2
CDR3: CASSRTVDRGYEQYF

D: TRBD2
V: TRBV4-1
CDR3: CASSQDLLSGYTDTQYF

D: .
V: TRBV12-3/TRBV12-4
CDR3: CASSRRQQEGYTF

D: .
V: TRBV15
CDR3: CATSSRRRDFLNTGELFF

D: TRBD2
V: TRBV4-1
CDR3: CASSPGGGSNEQYF

D: .
V: TRBV7-7
CDR3: CASSLGSGGYETQYF

D: TRBD2
V: TRBV4-3
CDR3: CASSQLAGASTDTQYF

D: TRBD2
V: TRBV5-1
CDR3: CASSLGSGGDQETQYF

D: .
V: TRBV9
CDR3: CASSVDGSSGNTIYF

D: .
V: TRBV5-4
CDR3: CASSLQGTNTEAFF

D: .
V: TRBV7-2
CDR3: CASSFTQAYGYTF

D: TRBD1
V: TRBV19
CDR3: CASSPDWTGNTEAFF

D: TRBD1
V: TRBV10-3
CDR3: CAISVFSGQGYNEQFF

D: .
V: TRBV10-3
CDR3: CAISDSPNTEAFF

D: TRBD1
V: TRBV7-9
CDR3: CASSLDWDRGREQYF

D: TRBD2
V: TRBV4-3
CDR3: CASSPSSGGDNEQFF

D: TRBD1
V: TRBV29-1
CDR3: CSTRTGPGDTQYF

D: TRBD2
V: TRBV6-2/TRBV6-3
CDR3: CASSYGLASGELFF

D: .
V: TRBV30
CDR3: CAWSLNYEQYF

D: TRBD2
V: TRBV15
CDR3: CATSLGLGGNEQFF